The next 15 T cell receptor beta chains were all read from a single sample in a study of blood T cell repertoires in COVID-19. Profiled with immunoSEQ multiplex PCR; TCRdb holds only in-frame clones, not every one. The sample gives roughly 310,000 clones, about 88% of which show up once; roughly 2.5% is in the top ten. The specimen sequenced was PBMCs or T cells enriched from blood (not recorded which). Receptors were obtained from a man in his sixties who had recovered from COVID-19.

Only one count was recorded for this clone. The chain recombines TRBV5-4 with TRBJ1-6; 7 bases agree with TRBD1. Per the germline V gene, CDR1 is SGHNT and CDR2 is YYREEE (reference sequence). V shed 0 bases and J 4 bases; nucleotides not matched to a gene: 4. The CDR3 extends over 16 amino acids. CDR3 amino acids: CASSLGMGQYNSPLHF. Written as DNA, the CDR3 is TGTGCCAGCAGCTTGGGGATGGGACAGTATAATTCACCCCTCCACTTT.

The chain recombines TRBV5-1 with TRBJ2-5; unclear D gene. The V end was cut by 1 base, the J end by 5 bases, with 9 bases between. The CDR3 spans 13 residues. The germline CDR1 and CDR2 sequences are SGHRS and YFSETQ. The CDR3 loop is CASSLKVRETQYF. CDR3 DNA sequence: TGCGCCAGCAGCTTGAAAGTCCGGGAGACCCAGTACTTC.

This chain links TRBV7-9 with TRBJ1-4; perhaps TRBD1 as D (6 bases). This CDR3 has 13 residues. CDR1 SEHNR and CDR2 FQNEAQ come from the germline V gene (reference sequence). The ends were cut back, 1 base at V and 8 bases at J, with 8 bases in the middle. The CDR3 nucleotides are TGTGCCAGCAGCTTAGGACAGGTCGAAAAACTGTTTTTT. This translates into CASSLGQVEKLFF. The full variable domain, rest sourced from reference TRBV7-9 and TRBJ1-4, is DTGVSQNPRHKITKRGQNVTFRCDPISEHNRLYWYRQTLGQGPEFLTYFQNEAQLEKSRLLSDRFSAERPKGSFSTLEIQRTEQGDSAMYLCASSLGQVEKLFFGSGTQLSVL.

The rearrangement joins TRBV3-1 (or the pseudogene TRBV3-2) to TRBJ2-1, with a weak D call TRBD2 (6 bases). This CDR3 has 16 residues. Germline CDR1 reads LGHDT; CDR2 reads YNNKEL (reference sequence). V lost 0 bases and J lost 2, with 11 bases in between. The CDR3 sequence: CASSQELAIAYNEQFF. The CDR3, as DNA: TGTGCCAGCAGCCAAGAGCTAGCGATCGCCTACAATGAGCAGTTCTTC.

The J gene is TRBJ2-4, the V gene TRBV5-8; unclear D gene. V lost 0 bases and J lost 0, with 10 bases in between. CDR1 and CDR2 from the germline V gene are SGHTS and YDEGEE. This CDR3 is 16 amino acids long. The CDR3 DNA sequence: TGTGCCAGCAGCTTGGCCCTACCTTTAGCCAAAAACATTCAGTACTTC. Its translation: CASSLALPLAKNIQYF.

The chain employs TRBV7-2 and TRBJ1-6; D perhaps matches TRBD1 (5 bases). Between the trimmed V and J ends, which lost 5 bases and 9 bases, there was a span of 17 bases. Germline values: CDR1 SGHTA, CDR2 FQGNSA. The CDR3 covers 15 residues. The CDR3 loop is CASSNLIGAGSPLHF. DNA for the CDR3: TGTGCCAGCAGCAACCTAATTGGGGCTGGTTCACCCCTCCACTTT. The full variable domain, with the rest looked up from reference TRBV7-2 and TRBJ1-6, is GAGVSQSPSNKVTEKGKDVELRCDPISGHTALYWYRQSLGQGLEFLIYFQGNSAPDKSGLPSDRFSAERTGGSVSTLTIQRTQQEDSAVYLCASSNLIGAGSPLHFGNGTRLTVT.

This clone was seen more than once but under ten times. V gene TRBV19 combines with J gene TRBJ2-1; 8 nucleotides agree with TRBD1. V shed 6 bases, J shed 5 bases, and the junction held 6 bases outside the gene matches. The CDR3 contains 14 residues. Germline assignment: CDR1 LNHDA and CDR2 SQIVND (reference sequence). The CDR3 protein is CASRGQGKNNEQFF. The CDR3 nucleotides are TGTGCCAGTAGAGGACAGGGTAAAAACAATGAGCAGTTCTTC. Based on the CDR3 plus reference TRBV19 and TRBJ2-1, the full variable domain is DGGITQSPKYLFRKEGQNVTLSCEQNLNHDAMYWYRQDPGQGLRLIYYSQIVNDFQKGDIAEGYSVSREKKESFPLTVTSAQKNPTAFYLCASRGQGKNNEQFFGPGTRLTVL.

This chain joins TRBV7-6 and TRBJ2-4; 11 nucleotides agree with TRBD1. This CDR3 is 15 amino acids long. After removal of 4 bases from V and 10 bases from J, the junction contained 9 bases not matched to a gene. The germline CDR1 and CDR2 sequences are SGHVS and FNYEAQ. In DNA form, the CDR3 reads TGTGCCAGCAGCTCAAGGACAGGGGGCGCCCGGATTCAGTACTTC. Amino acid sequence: CASSSRTGGARIQYF. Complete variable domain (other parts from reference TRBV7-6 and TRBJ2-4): GAGVSQSPRYKVTKRGQDVALRCDPISGHVSLYWYRQALGQGPEFLTYFNYEAQQDKSGLPNDRFSAERPEGSISTLTIQRTEQRDSAMYRCASSSRTGGARIQYFGAGTRLSVL.

The CDR3: CASSQDGSSYNSPLHF. The CDR3 region has the DNA TGTGCCAGCAGCCAAGATGGGAGCTCCTATAATTCACCCCTCCACTTT. This chain connects TRBV3-1 (or the pseudogene TRBV3-2) to TRBJ1-6; D ambiguous. V lost 0 bases to trimming and J lost 0 bases, with 6 bases between them. Looked up from germline, CDR1 is LGHDT and CDR2 is YNNKEL (reference sequence). The CDR3 is 16 amino acids.

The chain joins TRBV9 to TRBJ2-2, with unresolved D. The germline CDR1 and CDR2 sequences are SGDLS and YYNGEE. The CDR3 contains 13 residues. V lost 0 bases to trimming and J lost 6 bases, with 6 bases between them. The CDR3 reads CASSVGVPGELFF. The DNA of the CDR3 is TGTGCCAGCAGCGTAGGAGTTCCCGGGGAGCTGTTTTTT.

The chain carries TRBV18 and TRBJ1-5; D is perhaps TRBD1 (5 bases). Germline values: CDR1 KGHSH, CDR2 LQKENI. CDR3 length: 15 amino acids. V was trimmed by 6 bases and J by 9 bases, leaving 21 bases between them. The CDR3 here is CASSSQEGSTGPQHF. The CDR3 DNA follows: TGTGCCAGCTCCTCACAGGAAGGCTCCACGGGGCCCCAGCATTTT.

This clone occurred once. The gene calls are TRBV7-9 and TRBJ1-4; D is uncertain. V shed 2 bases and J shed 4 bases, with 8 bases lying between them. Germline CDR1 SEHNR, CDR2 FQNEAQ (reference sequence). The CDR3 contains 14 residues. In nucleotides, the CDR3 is TGTGCCAGCAGCTTATCTTCGGGTAATGAAAAACTGTTTTTT. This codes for CASSLSSGNEKLFF.

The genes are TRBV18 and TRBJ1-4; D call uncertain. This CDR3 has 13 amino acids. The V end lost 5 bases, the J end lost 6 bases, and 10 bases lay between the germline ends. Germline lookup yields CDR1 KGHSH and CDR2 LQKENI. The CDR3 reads CASSEGQDEKLFF. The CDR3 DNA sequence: TGTGCCAGCTCAGAGGGCCAAGATGAAAAACTGTTTTTT.

The CDR3 loop reads CASSYFGQGAPGTGSSGNTIYF. The CDR3 DNA reads TGCGCCAGCAGCTACTTCGGACAGGGAGCTCCGGGGACAGGGAGCTCTGGAAACACCATATATTTT. V is TRBV5-1 and J is TRBJ1-3; 9 positions agree with TRBD1. The length of the CDR3 is 22 residues. Germline V gene data show CDR1 as SGHRS and CDR2 as YFSETQ. The ends lost 3 bases at V and 0 bases at J; junction bases unmatched: 22. Variable domain in full (rest from reference TRBV5-1 and TRBJ1-3): KAGVTQTPRYLIKTRGQQVTLSCSPISGHRSVSWYQQTPGQGLQFLFEYFSETQRNKGNFPGRFSGRQFSNSRSEMNVSTLELGDSALYLCASSYFGQGAPGTGSSGNTIYFGEGSWLTVV.

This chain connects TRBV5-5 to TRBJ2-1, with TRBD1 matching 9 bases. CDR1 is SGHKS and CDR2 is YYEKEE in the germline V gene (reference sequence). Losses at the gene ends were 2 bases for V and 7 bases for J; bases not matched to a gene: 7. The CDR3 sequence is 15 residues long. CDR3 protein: CASSLGTGLNNEQFF. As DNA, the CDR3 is TGTGCCAGCAGCTTAGGGACAGGGCTAAATAATGAGCAGTTCTTC. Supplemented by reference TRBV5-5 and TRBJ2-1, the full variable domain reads DAGVTQSPTHLIKTRGQQVTLRCSPISGHKSVSWYQQVLGQGPQFIFQYYEKEERGRGNFPDRFSARQFPNYSSELNVNALLLGDSALYLCASSLGTGLNNEQFFGPGTRLTVL.